Below are 30 T cell receptor beta chains sequenced from a single sample in a study of T cell changes during pregnancy in multiple sclerosis. TCRdb's table, derived via immunoSEQ multiplex PCR, lists solely in-frame clones and lacks some. The data hold about 80,000 clones, with over 85% observed a single time. Sample: CD4+ T cells from peripheral blood mononuclear cells, taken before pregnancy. All receptors derive from a female donor with multiple sclerosis, enrolled in a pregnancy study.

The chain joins TRBV5-1 to TRBJ2-2; 8 bases are a match to TRBD2. Unmatched junction bases numbered 5, after V lost 4 bases and J lost 0 bases. CDR1 and CDR2 from the germline V gene are SGHRS and YFSETQ. The CDR3 is 16 amino acids. CDR3 loop: CASSPLAGTNTGELFF. For the CDR3, the DNA is TGCGCCAGCAGCCCCTTAGCGGGAACGAACACCGGGGAGCTGTTTTTT.

In this sample, this clone turned up once. The rearrangement links TRBV9 to TRBJ2-3, with 7 bases that match TRBD2. The germline CDR1 and CDR2 sequences are SGDLS and YYNGEE. The CDR3 runs 16 residues. The V gene end was trimmed by 0 bases and the J gene end by 2 bases; junction bases not matched to a gene: 6. The CDR3 sequence: CASSVGLAEYTDTQYF. CDR3 nucleotide sequence: TGTGCCAGCAGCGTAGGGCTAGCGGAGTACACAGATACGCAGTATTTT.

The V and J genes are TRBV27 and TRBJ2-7; a weak D match, TRBD2 (5 bases). Per the germline V gene, CDR1 is MNHEY and CDR2 is SMNVEV (reference sequence). This CDR3 has 15 amino acids. V lost 5 bases to trimming and J lost 2 bases, with 16 bases between them. The CDR3 sequence: CASSPGWRVTYEQYF. CDR3 DNA: TGTGCCAGCAGTCCGGGGTGGCGGGTTACCTACGAGCAGTACTTC.

V and J are TRBV29-1 and TRBJ2-1; 8 bases map to TRBD2. V shed 4 bases, J shed 2 bases, and the junction held 4 bases outside the gene matches. This CDR3 region has 14 residues. Germline CDR1 SQVTM, CDR2 ANQGSEA. The CDR3 sequence: CSVVSGRAYNEQFF. The CDR3 nucleotides read TGCAGCGTTGTATCCGGGAGGGCCTACAATGAGCAGTTCTTC.

This clone has a single count. The chain employs TRBV18 and TRBJ2-7; D remains unclear. Germline V gene sequence: CDR1 KGHSH, CDR2 LQKENI. V gave up 3 bases and J gave up 6 bases, with 9 bases separating them. The CDR3 is 12 amino acids. CDR3 sequence (DNA): TGTGCCAGCTCACCCGACTCTGGCGAGCAGTACTTC. It codes for CASSPDSGEQYF.

The chain has TRBV30 and TRBJ1-5; TRBD1 matches at 8 bases. The CDR3 covers 14 residues. Germline-derived CDR1 and CDR2 are GTSNPN and SVGIG (reference sequence). Trimming cost V 3 bases and J 2 bases; bases outside gene matches: 3. The CDR3 protein is CAWSGTGGNQPQHF. The CDR3 coding sequence is TGTGCCTGGAGCGGGACAGGAGGCAATCAGCCCCAGCATTTT.

The gene calls are TRBV30 and TRBJ2-2; TRBD2 agrees at 7 bases. Trimming took 3 bases from V and 4 from J; bases not matched to a gene: 23. Germline V gene lookup returns CDR1 GTSNPN and CDR2 SVGIG (reference sequence). This CDR3 has 20 amino acids. The CDR3 bases are TGTGCCTGGAGGCCCCTGCGGGGGACTGGCTCAGAGTTTTTCACCGGGGAGCTGTTTTTT. Protein sequence: CAWRPLRGTGSEFFTGELFF.

The V call is TRBV19, the J call TRBJ2-5; a weak D match, TRBD1 (5 bases). The CDR3 length is 14 residues. The germline gives CDR1 LNHDA, CDR2 SQIVND (reference sequence). V was trimmed by 4 bases and J by 0 bases, leaving 9 bases between them. The CDR3 sequence is CASSRGRYQETQYF. The CDR3 DNA reads as TGTGCCAGTAGTAGGGGCAGGTACCAAGAGACCCAGTACTTC. Based on the CDR3 plus reference TRBV19 and TRBJ2-5, the full variable domain is DGGITQSPKYLFRKEGQNVTLSCEQNLNHDAMYWYRQDPGQGLRLIYYSQIVNDFQKGDIAEGYSVSREKKESFPLTVTSAQKNPTAFYLCASSRGRYQETQYFGPGTRLLVL.

The rearrangement uses TRBV6-1 and TRBJ1-5; D might be TRBD1 (5 bases). V lost 4 bases, J lost 2 bases, and 6 bases lay in between. CDR3 size: 13 residues. CDR1 and CDR2 (germline): MNHNS, SASEGT. CDR3 loop: CASSARGNQPQHF. The CDR3 DNA is TGTGCCAGCAGTGCCAGGGGCAATCAGCCCCAGCATTTT.

This rearrangement joins TRBV27 to TRBJ2-1; 9 nucleotides line up with TRBD2. This CDR3 region has 15 residues. The germline V gene has CDR1 MNHEY and CDR2 SMNVEV (reference sequence). The V gene end was trimmed by 2 bases and the J gene end by 4 bases; junction bases not matched to a gene: 3. The CDR3 coding sequence is TGTGCCAGCAGTTTACTAGCGGGGCCATACAATGAGCAGTTCTTC. Amino acid sequence: CASSLLAGPYNEQFF.

This clone was detected only once. This chain uses TRBV18 with TRBJ1-1; D is undetermined. CDR3 size: 15 residues. Per the germline V gene, CDR1 is KGHSH and CDR2 is LQKENI. Trimming pared 4 bases from V and 0 bases from J, leaving 12 bases between. Here the CDR3 reads CASSRERIMNTEAFF. The CDR3 nucleotides read TGTGCCAGCTCACGCGAGAGAATAATGAACACTGAAGCTTTCTTT.

This rearrangement joins TRBV4-1 to TRBJ1-5; the D gene is possibly TRBD1 (6 bases). V was shortened by 2 bases and J by 6 bases, with 14 bases between the two germline ends. The germline CDR1 and CDR2 sequences are MGHRA and YSYEKL. The CDR3 covers 15 residues. CDR3 in amino acids: CASSQIQGLVQPQHF. In DNA form, the CDR3 reads TGCGCCAGCAGCCAAATACAGGGATTGGTTCAGCCCCAGCATTTT.

This clone appeared a single time. The chain links TRBV10-3 to TRBJ2-1, with D maybe TRBD2 (7 bases). V lost 4 bases to trimming and J lost 8 bases, with 21 bases between them. The CDR3 runs 16 residues. Per the germline V gene, CDR1 is ENHRY and CDR2 is SYGVKD. Here the CDR3 reads CAISAGASGATHEQFF. The CDR3 nucleotides are TGTGCCATCAGTGCGGGGGCAAGCGGGGCTACCCATGAGCAGTTCTTC.

The chain has TRBV7-2 and TRBJ2-1, with 9 bases that match TRBD2. The J segment lost 1 base and the V segment lost 4 bases, leaving 5 bases of the junction unmatched. CDR3 length: 16 residues. Per germline, CDR1 SGHTA and CDR2 FQGNSA. The CDR3 loop reads CASSSTAGGSYNEQFF. The CDR3 DNA follows: TGTGCCAGCAGCTCCACAGCGGGAGGATCCTACAATGAGCAGTTCTTC. The full variable domain, its missing parts supplied by reference TRBV7-2 and TRBJ2-1, is GAGVSQSPSNKVTEKGKDVELRCDPISGHTALYWYRQSLGQGLEFLIYFQGNSAPDKSGLPSDRFSAERTGGSVSTLTIQRTQQEDSAVYLCASSSTAGGSYNEQFFGPGTRLTVL.

The chain employs TRBV2 and TRBJ2-7; 7 bases agree with TRBD2. The CDR3 is 11 residues long. The germline CDR1 and CDR2 sequences are SNHLY and FYNNEI. V shed 6 bases and J 6 bases; nucleotides not matched to a gene: 2. In DNA, the CDR3 is TGTGCCAGCAGGCGGGAGCTCGAGCAGTACTTC. This encodes CASRRELEQYF.

This clone was seen a single time. The V gene is TRBV30, the J gene TRBJ1-5; no clear D gene. The V end was cut by 0 bases, the J end by 0 bases, with 6 bases between. In germline, CDR1 is GTSNPN, CDR2 SVGIG (reference sequence). This CDR3 has 14 amino acids. The CDR3 reads CAWSVLNSNQPQHF. DNA of the CDR3: TGTGCCTGGAGTGTTTTAAATAGCAATCAGCCCCAGCATTTT.

The V gene is TRBV5-1, the J gene TRBJ2-1; D is possibly TRBD2 (7 bases). Germline V lookup: CDR1 SGHRS, CDR2 YFSETQ. Trimming cost V 4 bases and J 4 bases, with 18 bases left between them. This CDR3 is built from 16 residues. The CDR3 DNA is TGCGCCAGCAGCCCAAGTGGGGGGGCGAGATACAATGAGCAGTTCTTC. Encoded protein: CASSPSGGARYNEQFF.

This chain connects TRBV7-9 to TRBJ2-1, with 10 bases that match TRBD2. J lost 3 bases, V lost 5 bases, and 16 bases had no gene match. The CDR3 covers 19 residues. The germline CDR1 and CDR2 sequences are SEHNR and FQNEAQ (reference sequence). In nucleotides, the CDR3 is TGTGCCAGCAGCCCCCGAGCGGGAGGGCCAGGTAGGAACTACAATGAGCAGTTCTTC. The encoded protein is CASSPRAGGPGRNYNEQFF.

This clone was recorded once. This chain joins TRBV28 and TRBJ2-1; D is possibly TRBD2 (5 bases). The CDR3 is 16 residues long. CDR1 is MDHEN and CDR2 is SYDVKM in the germline V gene. The V end lost 6 bases, the J end lost 2 bases, and 17 bases lay between the germline ends. This chain's CDR3 is CASSLPSYRTYNEQFF. CDR3 DNA sequence: TGTGCCAGCAGCCTGCCTAGCTACAGAACCTACAATGAGCAGTTCTTC.

V gene TRBV28 combines with J gene TRBJ1-1, with D hard to call. The CDR3 contains 15 residues. Germline lookup yields CDR1 MDHEN and CDR2 SYDVKM. The germline V and J ends were trimmed by 5 bases and 4 bases, with 17 bases remaining between them. The CDR3 sequence: CASSPPGPRGTEAFF. The CDR3 region has the DNA TGTGCCAGCAGTCCACCCGGGCCCCGGGGCACTGAAGCTTTCTTT.

The rearrangement uses TRBV27 and TRBJ1-2, with 7 bases aligning to TRBD1. The junction had 13 bases not matched to a gene; V was cut back by 5 bases and J by 4 bases. The CDR3 totals 16 residues. The germline V gene encodes CDR1 MNHEY and CDR2 SMNVEV (reference sequence). In DNA form, the CDR3 reads TGTGCCAGCAGTCCGCTCGGACAGGCAACTACCTATGGCTACACCTTC. This translates into CASSPLGQATTYGYTF.

The chain uses TRBV19 and TRBJ1-2; 8 nucleotides agree with TRBD1. J lost 4 bases, V lost 3 bases, and 10 bases had no gene match. The CDR3 has 16 residues. Germline CDR1 and CDR2: LNHDA and SQIVND (reference sequence). The CDR3 DNA is TGTGCCAGTAGTATCTCCCAGGGGGCGCGAGGCTATGGCTACACCTTC. As protein: CASSISQGARGYGYTF.

V and J are TRBV30 and TRBJ2-1; TRBD2 agrees at 14 bases. The CDR3 is 15 residues long. V was pared by 5 bases and J by 9 bases, with 9 bases of the junction left unmatched. The germline gives CDR1 GTSNPN, CDR2 SVGIG (reference sequence). The CDR3 loop is CAWAIGTSGGGEQFF. CDR3 nucleotides: TGTGCCTGGGCCATCGGGACTAGCGGGGGAGGTGAGCAGTTCTTC.

This clone was seen a handful of times. V gene TRBV10-1 combines with J gene TRBJ2-7, with TRBD2 identical over 12 bases. The CDR3 spans 14 residues. Germline V gene sequence: CDR1 WNHNN, CDR2 SYGVQD (reference sequence). V was clipped by 3 bases and J by 4 bases; unmatched bases: 1. CDR3 nucleotide sequence: TGCGCCAGCAGTGATACTAGCGGGGGGTACGAGCAGTACTTC. Residues: CASSDTSGGYEQYF.

The chain couples TRBV7-4 to TRBJ2-7; 14 bases align to TRBD2. The CDR3 runs 17 residues. The V and J ends lost 5 bases and 1 base, in that order; junction bases with no gene match: 7. CDR1 SGHVT and CDR2 SQSDAQ come from the germline V gene. CDR3 in amino acids: CASSTQGLAGGSYEQYF. The CDR3 bases are TGTGCCAGCAGCACACAAGGACTAGCGGGGGGATCCTACGAGCAGTACTTC.

This clone was observed once. The genes are TRBV9 and TRBJ2-2; no firm D call. Looked up from germline, CDR1 is SGDLS and CDR2 is YYNGEE. V gave up 0 bases and J gave up 7 bases, with 16 bases separating them. The CDR3 is made up of 16 amino acids. CDR3 protein: CASSVGALTTDGELFF. The CDR3 nucleotides read TGTGCCAGCAGCGTAGGGGCCCTAACGACCGACGGGGAGCTGTTTTTT.

The V call is TRBV19, the J call TRBJ1-1, with TRBD1 as a possible D gene (5 bases). Trimming took 3 bases from V and 1 from J, leaving 12 bases between them. This CDR3 contains 15 residues. Germline CDR1 LNHDA, CDR2 SQIVND (reference sequence). CDR3 DNA: TGTGCCAGTAGTATCCCCTGGACACAGAACACTGAAGCTTTCTTT. This codes for CASSIPWTQNTEAFF.

The gene calls are TRBV2 and TRBJ2-3; 8 bases are shared with TRBD2. Losses at the gene ends were 4 bases for V and 7 bases for J; bases not matched to a gene: 4. The CDR3 totals 13 residues. Germline V lookup: CDR1 SNHLY, CDR2 FYNNEI. This chain's CDR3 is CASSVIAGNTQYF. CDR3 coding DNA: TGTGCCAGCAGTGTGATAGCGGGAAATACGCAGTATTTT.

This chain joins TRBV19 and TRBJ1-4; 10 nucleotides match TRBD1. V trimming: 7 bases; J trimming: 6 bases; junction bases outside the gene matches: 5. The CDR3 sequence is 14 residues long. Germline CDR1 is LNHDA and CDR2 is SQIVND (reference sequence). The CDR3 spells CASNPGQGYEKLFF. DNA of the CDR3: TGTGCCAGTAATCCGGGACAGGGGTATGAAAAACTGTTTTTT.

The J gene is TRBJ1-1, the V gene TRBV18; D not resolved. Germline CDR1 and CDR2: KGHSH and LQKENI. This CDR3 region has 15 residues. Trimming removed 3 bases from V and 2 bases from J, with 13 bases in between. CDR3 loop: CASSPSRATNTEAFF. CDR3 sequence (DNA): TGTGCCAGCTCACCCTCGAGGGCCACTAACACTGAAGCTTTCTTT. The full variable domain, in which reference TRBV18 and TRBJ1-1 provide the parts outside the CDR3, is NAGVMQNPRHLVRRRGQEARLRCSPMKGHSHVYWYRQLPEEGLKFMVYLQKENIIDESGMPKERFSAEFPKEGPSILRIQQVVRGDSAAYFCASSPSRATNTEAFFGQGTRLTVV.